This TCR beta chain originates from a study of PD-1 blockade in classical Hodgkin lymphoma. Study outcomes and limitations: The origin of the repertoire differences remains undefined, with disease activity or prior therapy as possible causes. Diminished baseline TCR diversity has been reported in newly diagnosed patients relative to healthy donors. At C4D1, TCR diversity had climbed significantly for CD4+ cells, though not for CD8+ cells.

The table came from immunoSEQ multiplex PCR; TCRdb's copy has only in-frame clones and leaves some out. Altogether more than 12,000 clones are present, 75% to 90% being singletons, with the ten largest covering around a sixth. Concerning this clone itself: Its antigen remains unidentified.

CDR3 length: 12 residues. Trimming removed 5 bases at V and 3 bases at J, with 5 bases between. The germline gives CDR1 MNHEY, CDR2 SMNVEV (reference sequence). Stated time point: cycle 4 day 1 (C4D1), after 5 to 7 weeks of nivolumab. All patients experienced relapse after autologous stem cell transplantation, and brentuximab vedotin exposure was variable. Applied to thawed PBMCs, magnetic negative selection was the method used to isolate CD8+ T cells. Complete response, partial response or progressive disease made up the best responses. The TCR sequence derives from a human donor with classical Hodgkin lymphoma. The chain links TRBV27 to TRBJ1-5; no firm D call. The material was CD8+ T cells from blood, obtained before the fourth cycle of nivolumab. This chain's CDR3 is CASSAYNQPQHF. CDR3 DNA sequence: TGTGCCAGCAGTGCCTACAATCAGCCCCAGCATTTT.